This T cell receptor (beta chain) was obtained from a study of cytomegalovirus exposure and HLA in healthy donors. On the study more broadly: The use of the same platform for the 95 to 150 validation repertoires and the roughly 630 first-cohort repertoires was reported by a later analysis.

For this clone: Its target is not known.

Study-level points and caveats: According to a subsequent analysis, TCR clusters from the first cohort were inclined to appear together in the roughly 120 validation repertoires. It was 150 to 200 TCR beta chains that were listed as cytomegalovirus-associated.

Data came from immunoSEQ multiplex PCR; TCRdb stores just in-frame clones and leaves some out. Here the sample spans more than 55,000 clones, 90% being singletons. Sequencing input: PBMCs. This TCR was recovered from a man aged 18 to 29 in good health and CMV-seronegative.

DNA for the CDR3: TGTGCCAGCAGTGATAACGGGATGATTAGCTATGGCTACACCTTC. Translation: CASSDNGMISYGYTF. This chain connects TRBV6-1 to TRBJ1-2; no definite D call. Germline CDR1 is MNHNS and CDR2 is SASEGT. CDR3 size: 15 residues. V lost 3 bases and J 4 bases, leaving 15 bases between the germline ends.